Sequencing of this T cell receptor beta chain was carried out in a study of blood T cell repertoires in COVID-19 (dated by TCRdb to 2020 to 2021). Regarding the complete study: Samples from collaborators originated in the United States, Italy and Spain and spanned both the acute and convalescent phases of COVID-19. The prospective study material was composed of cDNA or gDNA derived from T cells, B-cell-depleted T cells, or PBMCs. Deeply sampled blood TCRbeta repertoires from subjects exposed to, actively infected with, or recovered from COVID-19 were included in the dataset. A freely available public database, intended as a resource for researchers studying the immune response to SARS-CoV-2, is where the repertoires were released. Samples came from the ongoing ImmuneRACE study (first 160 participants) plus 1,254 subjects from 6 global collaborators. Nearly every sample came with metadata listing a de-identified subject ID, COVID-19 status, age in years and sex. HLA class I and class II types, where available, came from metadata supplied by the sample provider rather than from assay-based typing. Results and caveats for the whole study, not just this receptor: Clinical and demographic metadata were provided uncurated, with the amount varying by source and participant.

TCRbeta CDR3 regions were amplified from genomic DNA using the immunoSEQ Assay, a bias-controlled multiplex PCR. From the authors' description of their analysis: Nucleated cell counts per sample were estimated from amplification of reference gene primers within the assay. To quantify the absolute abundance of each unique TCRbeta CDR3 rearrangement, sequence reads were collapsed and filtered. For each sample, productive Simpson clonality was calculated as the square root of Simpson's diversity index over productive rearrangements. TCRdb carries this immuneACCESS record with in-frame sequences only. Its versions omit some clonotypes, under half of them owing to an unresolved V gene in the studies checked, with the rest unexplained. Clone size and V and J calls were adopted from that table, with D and trimming inferred from the DNA. The table for this sample lists around 100,000 clones; roughly 80% of them were counted only once. The ten most abundant clones make up 2.5% to 3.5% of the sample.

The collaborating institutions used their own protocols to collect whole blood in K2EDTA tubes. Collaborator samples were shipped for TCRbeta analysis as frozen whole blood, isolated PBMCs, or DNA extracted from either sample type. This clone was counted once. The antigen this receptor binds is unknown. Qualities for individual bases were not recorded, and no much larger clone is one base off. The CDR3 starts with the cysteine, ends with the phenylalanine, and has 15 residues. Just the 45-base CDR3 DNA is kept, in frame starting at base 1. Reading the germline V gene (reference sequence) gives CDR1 MNHEY and CDR2 SMNVEV. Deletion took 5 bases off V and 6 bases off J, with a span of 17 bases between the germline ends.

The rearrangement joined TRBV27 to TRBJ2-1, with no confidently assigned D gene. The specimen sequenced was peripheral blood. The source of this sequence is a woman aged 80 or over with active or convalescent COVID-19. The CDR3 region reads CASSASYMTGNEQFF. The DNA reads as follows: TGTGCCAGCAGTGCCTCTTACATGACGGGCAATGAGCAGTTCTTC.